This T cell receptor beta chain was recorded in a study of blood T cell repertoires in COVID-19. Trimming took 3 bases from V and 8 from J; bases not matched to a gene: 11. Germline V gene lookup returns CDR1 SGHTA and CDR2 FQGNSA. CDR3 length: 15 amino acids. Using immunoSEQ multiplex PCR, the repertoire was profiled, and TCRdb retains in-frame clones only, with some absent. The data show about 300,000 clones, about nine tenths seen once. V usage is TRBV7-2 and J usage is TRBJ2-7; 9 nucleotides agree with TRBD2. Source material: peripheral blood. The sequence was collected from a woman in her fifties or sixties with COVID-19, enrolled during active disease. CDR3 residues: CASSLVGLAGYQQYF. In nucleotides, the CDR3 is TGTGCCAGCAGCTTGGTCGGGCTAGCGGGATATCAGCAGTACTTC. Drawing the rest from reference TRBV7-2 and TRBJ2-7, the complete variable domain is GAGVSQSPSNKVTEKGKDVELRCDPISGHTALYWYRQSLGQGLEFLIYFQGNSAPDKSGLPSDRFSAERTGGSVSTLTIQRTQQEDSAVYLCASSLVGLAGYQQYFGPGTRLTVT.